The sequence of this T cell receptor beta chain was determined in a study of early stage breast cancer tumors. Clones were read by immunoSEQ multiplex PCR, and TCRdb kept only the in-frame ones, dropping some. The sample has some 19,000 clones, roughly three quarters seen once. Germline values: CDR1 MNHNS, CDR2 SASEGT. The CDR3 is 15 residues long. Trimming took 3 bases from V and 5 from J, leaving 15 bases between them. Sample: blood. This clonotype originated in a person aged 55 to 70 with breast cancer. This chain connects TRBV6-1 to TRBJ2-3; D is possibly TRBD2 (6 bases). The CDR3 DNA follows: TGTGCCAGCAGTGAGGATAGCCCGGGGGTAGATACGCAGTATTTT. It yields the protein CASSEDSPGVDTQYF.